The next 11 T cell receptor beta chains were all read from a single sample in a study of CD8+CD57+ T cells in acquired aplastic anemia. Selection for sequencing was limited to patients who had shown CD8+CD57+ cell expansion by flow cytometry. TCR beta VDJ and CDR3 profiles were obtained from a genomic DNA template. TCRdb ran MiXCR on the reads and lists one entry per CDR3 protein. This table holds 210,000 or so distinct CDR3 sequences, approximately 51% found once. The sequencing sample was made of sorted CD4+, CD8+, or CD8+CD57+ T cells (not recorded which) from PBMCs. The receptor set was obtained from a human donor with aplastic anemia.

The chain joins TRBV19 to TRBJ2-7, with 9 bases that match TRBD2. Germline V gene data show CDR1 as LNHDA and CDR2 as SQIVND (reference sequence). This CDR3 is built from 14 residues. Trimming at V came to 7 bases and at J to 7 bases, leaving 11 bases not matched to a gene. CDR3 loop: CASNIGIAGVEQYF. The CDR3 DNA is TGTGCCAGTAATATCGGAATAGCGGGGGTTGAGCAGTACTTC.

This clonotype was recorded many times. The chain links TRBV6-4 to TRBJ1-2; 8 bases fit TRBD1. Trimming at V came to 2 bases and at J to 4 bases, leaving 6 bases not matched to a gene. Germline V CDR1 and CDR2: MRHNA, SNTAGT. This CDR3 has 15 amino acids. The CDR3 here is CASSDRQGRIYGYTF. The CDR3 coding sequence is TGTGCCAGCAGTGACAGACAGGGGAGGATCTATGGCTACACCTTC.

The chain recombines TRBV20-1 with TRBJ2-5; D remains ambiguous. Trimming took off 2 bases at V and 4 bases at J, with 17 bases between the two ends. Germline CDR1 and CDR2: DFQATT and SNEGSKA (reference sequence). The CDR3 is 15 amino acids. As DNA, the CDR3 is TGCAGTGCTAGATCTGGGTTCGGCACGGGAGAGACCCAGTACTTC. Residues: CSARSGFGTGETQYF.

With respect to this clonotype: Possible read error: a much larger clone is one base away. This CDR3 reads CASSPRTGGNTRELFF. The CDR3 DNA is TGTGCCAGCAGCCCACGGACAGGGGGTAACACCAGGGAGCTGTTTTTT. J is TRBJ2-2 and V is TRBV7-9, with 10 bases fitting TRBD1. Looked up from germline, CDR1 is SEHNR and CDR2 is FQNEAQ (reference sequence). CDR3 size: 16 residues.

The V and J genes are TRBV12-3 or TRBV12-4 and TRBJ1-6, with D uncertain. V shed 1 base and J shed 7 bases, with 8 bases lying between them. CDR3 size: 14 residues. CDR3: CASSLGRGNSPLHF. The CDR3 DNA is TGTGCCAGCAGTTTAGGGCGGGGAAATTCACCCCTCCACTTT.

This chain uses TRBV30 with TRBJ2-5, with D possibly TRBD2 on 7 matching bases. The CDR3 is 14 residues long. Germline V gene sequence: CDR1 GTSNPN, CDR2 SVGIG (reference sequence). Trimming left V 1 base short and J 4 bases short, with 13 bases between. The CDR3 DNA is TGTGCCTGGAGTGCGGGGGGCCTCCGAGAGACCCAGTACTTC. It translates to CAWSAGGLRETQYF.

This sequence joins TRBV20-1 and TRBJ1-2; TRBD1 matches at 7 bases. The length of the CDR3 is 17 residues. The germline V gene encodes CDR1 DFQATT and CDR2 SNEGSKA (reference sequence). Unmatched junction bases numbered 17, after V lost 3 bases and J lost 4 bases. The CDR3 sequence is CSASRGADRRGFYGYTF. DNA for the CDR3: TGCAGTGCTAGTCGAGGGGCGGACAGGAGAGGGTTCTATGGCTACACCTTC.

In the case of this clonotype: The conserved phenylalanine or tryptophan normally closing the CDR3 is absent here, so this likely arose from a read error. This chain links TRBV6-5 with TRBJ1-5; no clear D gene. The CDR3 consists of 13 residues. The germline V gene encodes CDR1 MNHEY and CDR2 SVGAGI. The CDR3 sequence: CASSSSDLQLQHS. The DNA of the CDR3 is TGTGCCAGCAGCTCCTCGGATTTGCAGCTCCAGCATTCT.

This sequence joins TRBV10-3 and TRBJ1-2; 7 bases line up with TRBD1. In germline, CDR1 is ENHRY, CDR2 SYGVKD. The CDR3 runs to 15 residues. After removal of 3 bases from V and 3 bases from J, the junction contained 7 bases not matched to a gene. The CDR3 loop reads CAISDPRTGHYGYTF. CDR3 coding DNA: TGTGCCATCAGTGACCCGCGGACAGGACACTATGGCTACACCTTC.

V gene TRBV19 combines with J gene TRBJ2-7; 10 bases map to TRBD1. The ends lost 9 bases at V and 0 bases at J; junction bases unmatched: 14. The CDR3 runs to 17 residues. CDR1 and CDR2 (germline): LNHDA, SQIVND (reference sequence). For the CDR3, the DNA is TGTGCCAGCAGTCCCCATCCGGGACAGGGGAGCTCCTACGAGCAGTACTTC. Amino acid sequence: CASSPHPGQGSSYEQYF.

The genes are TRBV12-3 or TRBV12-4 and TRBJ1-2; D unclear. The ends were cut back, 6 bases at V and 4 bases at J, with 12 bases in the middle. The CDR3 spans 13 residues. The CDR3 here is CASSFVEGYGYTF. The CDR3 DNA reads as TGTGCCAGCAGCTTTGTCGAAGGCTATGGCTACACCTTC.